The sequence of this T cell receptor (beta chain) was determined in a study of shared clonotypes between healthy human individuals. In the study overall: Per-donor plates numbered three CD4 naive, three CD4 memory, two CD8 naive and one CD8 memory.

This clone came up once. This CDR3 is 14 amino acids long. Trimming left V 5 bases short and J 0 bases short, with 11 bases between. CDR1 is SGHAT and CDR2 is FQNNGV in the germline V gene. Each subset's genomic DNA was shared equally among a number of immunoSEQ plates. Measured with immunoSEQ multiplex PCR; TCRdb has only the in-frame clones, and not every one. Found here are around 2.1 million clones, under 97% of them singletons; the top ten hold about 0.13%. Every donor, a Caucasian adult, lived in Nashville, Tennessee. What was sequenced was naive CD4+ T cells sorted from blood. Indicated subset: CD45RA+ positively selected. This receptor was taken from a man between 18 and 35 years old in good health. The V call is TRBV11-2, the J call TRBJ2-7; D gene unclear. CDR3: CASSTRLVSYEQYF. Written as DNA, the CDR3 is TGTGCCAGCAGCACGCGACTGGTCTCCTACGAGCAGTACTTC.